This entry describes one T cell receptor (beta chain). The antigen remains unidentified. This sample is drawn from a study of long-term antiretroviral therapy in people with HIV. The assay, immunoSEQ v3.0, was run at survey level. For every sample, sequencing targeted roughly 40,000-55,000 T-cell genomes. Sequencing used immunoSEQ multiplex PCR; TCRdb keeps in-frame clones, though not all of them. The sample has 30,000 to 35,000 clones, approximately 74% seen once. Trimming stripped 5 bases from V and 7 bases from J, with 11 bases between. Germline V CDR1 and CDR2: MNHEY, SMNVEV (reference sequence). This CDR3 is built from 13 residues. Whole-study results and caveats: Dominance of pre-ART expanded clones persisted, fluctuating and often declining after ART. Subsequent to ART, diversity was augmented yet persisted below that of transplant donor controls.

Sequenced here: unsorted PBMCs, sampled 3 years after starting antiretroviral therapy. The rearrangement joins TRBV27 to TRBJ1-4; D remains unclear. This clonotype originated in a man in his fifties or sixties with HIV. The CDR3 here is CASSLEAGEKLFF. As DNA, the CDR3 is TGTGCCAGCAGTCTCGAGGCGGGTGAAAAACTGTTTTTT.